The 5 T cell receptor beta chains presented below share a single source sample, sequenced in a study of blood T cells in healthy people across ages (dated by TCRdb to between 2014 and 2017). The library relied on 5' RACE. Sequencing relied on an Illumina HiSeq 2500. The second PCR ran for roughly 7 to 12 cycles and used a J-beta primer mix along with a sample-barcoded 5' primer. TCRdb reprocessed the public reads (quality trimming at Q25 with fastp, clone calling with MiXCR) and kept in-frame beta chains. Identical CDR3 proteins give one entry, which carries the most common genes and DNA. The sample includes 650,000 to 700,000 distinct CDR3 sequences, with roughly half observed a single time. Clones ranked in the top ten supply approximately 15% of the sample. The material sequenced was blood. These receptors originate from a woman over 75 in good health.

The V gene is TRBV12-3 or TRBV12-4, the J gene TRBJ2-7, with 7 bases lining up with TRBD2. There are 18 residues in the CDR3. The ends lost 6 bases at V and 7 bases at J; junction bases unmatched: 24. CDR3 amino acids: CASSLIAGWDSSYNEQYF. The CDR3 nucleotides are TGTGCCAGCAGCCTGATAGCGGGCTGGGACTCTTCCTACAATGAGCAGTACTTC.

The chain employs TRBV29-1 and TRBJ2-4; D is uncertain. The end of the DNA aligns better with TRBJ2-7, so the J call may be wrong. Looked up from germline, CDR1 is SQVTM and CDR2 is ANQGSEA. The CDR3 is made up of 12 amino acids. CDR3 in amino acids: CSVEVDIYEQYF. The CDR3 DNA reads TGCAGCGTTGAAGTAGACATCTACGAGCAGTACTTC.

The V call is TRBV6-2 or TRBV6-3, the J call TRBJ2-1; 11 bases are shared with TRBD2. Germline CDR1 is MNHEY and CDR2 is SVGEGT. J gave up 8 bases and V 8 bases, and 11 bases lay outside the gene matches. This CDR3 region has 15 residues. In DNA, the CDR3 is TGTGCCAGCGGGGAGACTAGCGGGGCTAGGGATGAGCAGTTCTTC. Amino acids: CASGETSGARDEQFF.

This clonotype turned up a few times. V and J are TRBV7-2 and TRBJ2-1, with 7 bases fitting TRBD2. There are 13 residues in the CDR3. CDR1 SGHTA and CDR2 FQGNSA come from the germline V gene. Trimming took 1 base from V and 8 from J; bases not matched to a gene: 2. The CDR3 DNA follows: TGTGCCAGCAGCTTAGTAGGGAGGGATGAGCAGTTCTTC. Its protein is CASSLVGRDEQFF.

This clonotype turned up a few times. The rearrangement uses TRBV12-3 or TRBV12-4 and TRBJ1-1; the match to TRBD1 covers 7 bases. The CDR3 is 14 residues long. Trimming took 5 bases from V and 6 from J; bases not matched to a gene: 9. The CDR3 DNA follows: TGTGCCAGCAGTCCCGGGACAGCTCCCGCTGAAGCTTTCTTT. This gives the protein CASSPGTAPAEAFF.